The rows below give T cell receptor beta chains drawn from one sample of a study of PD-L1 blockade in urothelial cancer. Only in-frame clones appear in the TCRdb table, and some are missing; sequencing was by immunoSEQ multiplex PCR. The repertoire has about 120,000 clones, about 82% of them found once; the top ten carry 2.4%. Sequenced here: PBMCs, sampled around atezolizumab (anti-PD-L1) treatment. These receptors originate from a man aged 50 to 60 with urothelial cancer. CDR3s include the opening cysteine and the closing phenylalanine or tryptophan. The D gene is left open where the match is weak. Clone sizes are given selectively: once, few, many, or a class where the clone is expanded.

clone_size | j_call | d_call | v_call | cdr3_aa | cdr3_nt
once | TRBJ2-1 | TRBD2 | TRBV9 | CASSSTGLGSDEQFF | TGTGCCAGCAGCTCCACGGGACTAGGAAGCGATGAGCAGTTCTTC
- | TRBJ1-5 | TRBD1 | TRBV18 | CASSKGTENQPQHF | TGTGCCAGCTCAAAGGGGACAGAAAATCAGCCCCAGCATTTT
- | TRBJ1-4 | TRBD1 | TRBV5-6 | CASSKPGQGGEKLFF | TGTGCCAGCAGCAAACCGGGACAGGGCGGAGAAAAACTGTTTTTT
- | TRBJ2-1 | TRBD2 | TRBV28 | CASRWLGSGAYNEQFF | TGTGCCAGCAGGTGGTTGGGAAGCGGGGCTTACAATGAGCAGTTCTTC
- | TRBJ1-2 | - | TRBV6-1 | CASSAGYYGYTF | TGTGCCAGCAGTGCAGGGTACTATGGCTACACCTTC
- | TRBJ2-1 | TRBD2 | TRBV4-2 | CASSQGTSVYNEQFF | TGTGCCAGCAGCCAAGGGACTAGCGTATACAATGAGCAGTTCTTC
- | TRBJ1-1 | - | TRBV5-5 | CASSRSRGTDTEAFF | TGTGCCAGCAGCCGAAGTCGGGGTACAGACACTGAAGCTTTCTTT
- | TRBJ2-3 | - | TRBV28 | CASSLRTPQVQYF | TGTGCCAGCAGTTTACGGACTCCTCAGGTGCAGTATTTT
- | TRBJ1-2 | - | TRBV5-1 | CASTPGQSRTYGYTF | TGCGCCAGTACTCCGGGACAATCTAGGACCTATGGCTACACCTTC
- | TRBJ1-2 | - | TRBV7-2 | CASSLGTNYGYTF | TGTGCCAGCAGCTTAGGGACAAACTATGGCTACACCTTC
- | TRBJ1-3 | - | TRBV4-1 | CASSQGHGSGNTIYF | TGCGCCAGCAGCCAAGGTCACGGCTCTGGAAACACCATATATTTT
few | TRBJ2-1 | TRBD1 | TRBV15 | CATRGTGGLFGNEQFF | TGTGCCACCAGAGGGACAGGGGGACTCTTTGGCAATGAGCAGTTCTTC
- | TRBJ1-1 | - | TRBV6-1 | CASSKWDSAGTEAFF | TGTGCCAGCAGTAAATGGGACTCGGCGGGCACTGAAGCTTTCTTT
- | TRBJ2-5 | TRBD2 | TRBV18 | CASSPPGASGRAVETQYF | TGTGCCAGCTCACCACCGGGGGCTAGCGGGAGGGCCGTCGAGACCCAGTACTTC
- | TRBJ2-1 | TRBD2 | TRBV5-4 | CASSLASGSPYNEQFF | TGTGCCAGCAGCTTGGCCAGCGGGAGCCCGTACAATGAGCAGTTCTTC
- | TRBJ2-3 | TRBD2 | TRBV10-3 | CAISRLAGTDTQYF | TGTGCCATCAGCCGACTAGCGGGCACAGATACGCAGTATTTT
- | TRBJ2-1 | - | TRBV4-2 | CASSQAGGAGSYNEQFF | TGTGCCAGCAGCCAAGCTGGCGGGGCGGGCTCCTACAATGAGCAGTTCTTC
- | TRBJ2-3 | TRBD2 | TRBV29-1 | CSPQTGLAGVEEVDTDTQYF | TGCAGCCCACAAACGGGACTAGCGGGAGTGGAGGAGGTGGACACAGATACGCAGTATTTT
few | TRBJ1-1 | TRBD1 | TRBV6-5 | CASSYTGARREAFF | TGTGCCAGCAGTTACACAGGGGCTAGACGGGAAGCTTTCTTT
- | TRBJ2-3 | TRBD2 | TRBV7-3 | CASSALRTSGRTIDTQYF | TGTGCCAGCAGCGCCCTCCGGACTAGCGGAAGAACCATAGATACGCAGTATTTT
- | TRBJ1-5 | - | TRBV2 | CASSPEYSNQPQHF | TGTGCCAGCAGCCCCGAGTATAGCAATCAGCCCCAGCATTTT
- | TRBJ1-3 | - | TRBV9 | CASSVGGNSGNTIYF | TGTGCCAGCAGCGTAGGCGGCAACTCTGGAAACACCATATATTTT
- | TRBJ2-3 | - | TRBV5-1 | CASSIWGGADTQYF | TGCGCCAGCAGCATTTGGGGCGGGGCGGATACGCAGTATTTT
- | TRBJ2-1 | TRBD2 | TRBV7-6 | CASSPEPSGSTDEQFF | TGTGCCAGCAGCCCAGAGCCTAGCGGGAGTACCGATGAGCAGTTCTTC
- | TRBJ2-7 | - | TRBV29-1 | CSVDLTGTSSAQYF | TGCAGCGTTGACTTAACCGGGACATCTTCAGCGCAGTACTTC
- | TRBJ1-2 | TRBD1 | TRBV5-1 | CASSPLTGVFGYTF | TGCGCCAGCAGCCCGTTGACAGGGGTATTTGGCTACACCTTC
- | TRBJ2-2 | - | TRBV21-1 | CASSDRGRDTGELFF | TGTGCCAGCAGTGACAGGGGGCGGGACACCGGGGAGCTGTTTTTT
- | TRBJ1-3 | - | TRBV4-1 | CASSQVEAITIYF | TGCGCCAGCAGCCAAGTGGAGGCGATCACCATATATTTT
- | TRBJ2-5 | - | TRBV18 | CASSPGGYGETQYF | TGTGCCAGCTCACCGGGCGGGTACGGTGAGACCCAGTACTTC
- | TRBJ2-7 | TRBD2 | TRBV10-1 | CASSEVAGGFTSGRYEQYF | TGCGCCAGCAGTGAGGTAGCGGGAGGTTTTACCAGCGGGAGGTACGAGCAGTACTTC
- | TRBJ1-2 | - | TRBV6-1 | CASRTEDGYTF | TGTGCCAGCAGGACAGAGGATGGCTACACCTTC
- | TRBJ2-1 | TRBD2 | TRBV6-6 | CASSYPQVGGRNEQFF | TGTGCCAGCAGTTACCCCCAGGTGGGAGGGAGGAATGAGCAGTTCTTC
- | TRBJ2-1 | TRBD2 | TRBV30 | CAWGLALEQFF | TGTGCCTGGGGACTAGCGCTCGAGCAGTTCTTC
- | TRBJ2-1 | TRBD2 | TRBV6-5 | CASSYQATSGWHEQFF | TGTGCCAGCAGTTACCAGGCGACTAGCGGGTGGCATGAGCAGTTCTTC
- | TRBJ2-7 | - | TRBV6-1 | CASKGETGLHEQYF | TGTGCCAGCAAGGGAGAAACAGGGTTACACGAGCAGTACTTC
- | TRBJ2-7 | TRBD2 | TRBV5-8 | CASILSGIFYEQYF | TGTGCCAGCATCCTTAGCGGGATTTTCTACGAGCAGTACTTC
- | TRBJ1-4 | - | TRBV5-4 | CASSLAKGANEKLFF | TGTGCCAGCAGCTTGGCGAAGGGGGCTAATGAAAAACTGTTTTTT
- | TRBJ2-3 | TRBD2 | TRBV7-9 | CASRYTAAGAGTDTQYF | TGTGCCAGCAGATATACCGCAGCGGGAGCCGGCACAGATACGCAGTATTTT
- | TRBJ2-5 | - | TRBV10-2 | CASSESFFGLSGKEKETQYF | TGCGCCAGCAGTGAGTCGTTTTTTGGGTTATCAGGGAAAGAAAAAGAGACCCAGTACTTC
- | TRBJ2-1 | - | TRBV29-1 | CSGRDNEQFF | TGCAGCGGTCGAGACAATGAGCAGTTCTTC
- | TRBJ1-2 | - | TRBV2 | CASSGGHANYGYTF | TGTGCCAGCAGTGGAGGACACGCGAACTATGGCTACACCTTC
- | TRBJ2-1 | TRBD2 | TRBV9 | CASSVGGTSGYNEQFF | TGTGCCAGCAGCGTAGGGGGGACTAGCGGGTACAATGAGCAGTTCTTC
once | TRBJ2-5 | - | TRBV7-7 | CASSHLGTGETQYF | TGTGCTAGCAGCCACCTAGGGACTGGGGAGACCCAGTACTTC
- | TRBJ2-1 | - | TRBV28 | CASSSSGSGFYNEQFF | TGTGCCAGCAGCTCCTCCGGGTCAGGGTTTTACAATGAGCAGTTCTTC
few | TRBJ2-3 | - | TRBV27 | CASSTIRGSSSNTDTQYF | TGTGCCAGCAGTACGATACGCGGGTCCTCCTCAAACACAGATACGCAGTATTTT
- | TRBJ1-1 | - | TRBV29-1 | CSVYRDSGTEAFF | TGCAGCGTATACAGGGATTCGGGCACTGAAGCTTTCTTT
medium-sized | TRBJ1-3 | - | TRBV29-1 | CSVETTGNTIYF | TGCAGCGTTGAGACGACAGGAAACACCATATATTTT
- | TRBJ1-2 | - | TRBV5-6 | CASSLVSPSYGYTF | TGTGCCAGCAGCTTGGTTTCACCGAGCTATGGCTACACCTTC
- | TRBJ2-7 | TRBD1 | TRBV30 | CAWRRTGTLDEQYF | TGTGCCTGGAGGCGGACAGGGACTCTGGACGAGCAGTACTTC
- | TRBJ2-7 | TRBD1 | TRBV2 | CASLTPGQGSYEQYF | TGTGCCAGCCTTACCCCGGGACAGGGATCATACGAGCAGTACTTC
few | TRBJ2-2 | TRBD1 | TRBV11-3 | CASSLGTGGFYTGELFF | TGTGCCAGCAGCTTAGGGACAGGGGGCTTTTACACCGGGGAGCTGTTTTTT
- | TRBJ2-5 | TRBD1 | TRBV19 | CASFGQGETQYF | TGTGCCAGTTTCGGACAGGGGGAGACCCAGTACTTC
once | TRBJ2-1 | - | TRBV7-7 | CASSPGVNNEQFF | TGTGCTAGCAGCCCCGGAGTGAACAATGAGCAGTTCTTC
- | TRBJ2-3 | TRBD2 | TRBV18 | CASSRLAGDTQYF | TGTGCCAGCAGCAGACTAGCTGGAGATACGCAGTATTTT
- | TRBJ2-3 | - | TRBV27 | CASSSPSSVHTDTQYF | TGTGCCAGCAGTTCCCCGTCTAGCGTACACACAGATACGCAGTATTTT
- | TRBJ2-1 | TRBD2 | TRBV4-2 | CASSQPGTSGSSYNEQFF | TGTGCCAGCAGCCAACCCGGGACTAGCGGGAGCTCCTACAATGAGCAGTTCTTC
- | TRBJ1-4 | TRBD1 | TRBV29-1 | CSVEDLDRAKGSEKLFF | TGCAGCGTTGAAGATCTCGACAGGGCAAAGGGCTCTGAAAAACTGTTTTTT